Listed below are T cell receptor beta chains from one sample, sequenced in a study of response to subunit inactivated influenza vaccine. TCRdb reprocessed the RT-PCR reads via MiXCR and lists one record per CDR3 protein. This sample carries about 620,000 distinct CDR3 sequences, 12% of them seen once, and the ten largest clones take 10% to 13%. Sequencing used PBMCs from blood, obtained on the day of vaccination. Receptors originate from a man aged 45-65 years who received an inactivated influenza vaccine. Each CDR3 is given with its conserved first and last residue. The D gene is left open where the match is weak. Size tells how often a clone was seen (once, few, many) or the class of an expanded clone, and some rows leave it out.

d_call j_call clone_size v_call cdr3_aa cdr3_nt
. TRBJ1-2 many TRBV30 CAWSVPGRVNGYTF TGTGCCTGGAGTGTACCCGGCAGGGTTAATGGCTACACCTTC
. TRBJ2-7 many TRBV20-1 CSARTTRRGKGASYEQYF TGCAGTGCTAGAACCACCCGGCGGGGTAAGGGAGCTTCCTACGAGCAGTACTTC
. TRBJ1-1 . TRBV12-3/TRBV12-4 CASSLRARDTEAFF TGTGCCAGCAGTTTACGGGCCAGAGACACTGAAGCTTTCTTT
. TRBJ2-7 . TRBV7-9 CASSLLRTGGEQYF TGTGCCAGCAGCTTACTTCGGACTGGGGGCGAGCAGTACTTC
TRBD1 TRBJ2-7 few TRBV7-9 CASSSGTGVFYEQYF TGTGCCAGCAGTTCCGGGACAGGGGTTTTTTACGAGCAGTACTTC
. TRBJ2-5 few TRBV7-2 CASSLVGRGQETQYF TGTGCCAGCAGCTTAGTTGGCAGGGGACAAGAGACCCAGTACTTC
TRBD2 TRBJ2-1 few TRBV29-1 CSVDSSGRNEQFF TGCAGCGTTGATTCCAGCGGGAGGAATGAGCAGTTCTTC
. TRBJ2-2 many TRBV20-1 CSARFSANTGELFF TGCAGTGCTAGATTTAGCGCGAACACCGGGGAGCTGTTTTTT
TRBD1 TRBJ2-7 . TRBV6-5 CASSYQQGTGFYEQYF TGTGCCAGCAGTTACCAACAAGGGACAGGGTTCTACGAGCAGTACTTC
TRBD1 TRBJ2-5 . TRBV6-5 CASSPSGTGETQYF TGTGCCAGCAGTCCCTCGGGGACAGGGGAGACCCAGTACTTC
. TRBJ1-2 . TRBV7-8 CASSLGEWQETYGYTF TGTGCCAGCAGCTTAGGAGAGTGGCAGGAGACCTATGGCTACACCTTC
. TRBJ2-3 . TRBV4-1 CASGQWGTGTDTRYF .
TRBD1 TRBJ1-1 . TRBV20-1 CSASVRGRFTEAFF TGCAGTGCTAGTGTCAGGGGGCGGTTCACTGAAGCTTTCTTT
TRBD2 TRBJ2-4 . TRBV11-2 CASSRRTSAGDLAKNIQYF TGTGCCAGCAGCCGGCGGACGTCGGCGGGGGACTTAGCCAAAAACATTCAGTACTTC
TRBD1 TRBJ1-1 few TRBV28 CASRRRQGNTEAFF TGTGCCAGCAGACGGCGACAGGGTAACACTGAAGCTTTCTTT
TRBD1 TRBJ2-7 . TRBV12-3/TRBV12-4 CASSLRGTGRASYEQYF TGTGCCAGCAGTTTAAGGGGGACAGGCCGAGCATCCTACGAGCAGTACTTC
TRBD2 TRBJ2-3 . TRBV10-3 CATKTSGGATDTQYF TGTGCCACAAAGACTAGCGGGGGGGCCACAGATACGCAGTATTTT
. TRBJ2-5 few TRBV9 CASSGRDQETQYF TGTGCCAGCAGCGGCCGGGACCAAGAGACCCAGTACTTC
TRBD2 TRBJ2-7 . TRBV10-3 CATARTSDSYEQYF TGTGCCACGGCGAGGACTAGCGACTCCTACGAGCAGTACTTC
TRBD1 TRBJ2-1 few TRBV4-3 CASSQGGTGFFYEQFF TGCGCCAGCAGCCAAGGAGGGACAGGGTTTTTCTATGAGCAGTTCTTC
. TRBJ2-3 many TRBV5-1 CASAGGAGIVDTQYF TGCGCCAGCGCTGGAGGGGCGGGTATCGTTGATACGCAGTATTTT
. TRBJ1-2 few TRBV4-1 CASSQDPSGIYGYTF TGCGCCAGCAGCCAAGATCCGAGCGGAATCTATGGCTACACCTTC
. TRBJ1-1 . TRBV12-3/TRBV12-4 CASSRRTVNTEAFF TGTGCCAGCAGTCGCCGGACAGTTAACACTGAAGCTTTCTTT
. TRBJ2-2 . TRBV7-9 CASSFGMNGELLF TGTGCCAGCAGCTTTGGGATGAACGGGGAGCTGCTTTTT